Listed below are T cell receptor beta chains from one sample, sequenced in a study of blood T cell repertoires in COVID-19. Sequencing was performed with immunoSEQ multiplex PCR; in TCRdb, only in-frame clones are kept and a portion is missing. The table includes approximately 170,000 clones, roughly four fifths detected once. Material for sequencing was PBMCs or T cells enriched from blood (not recorded which). These receptors were collected from a man in his forties or fifties who had recovered from COVID-19. Each CDR3 is given with its conserved first and last residue. A D gene is named only where the DNA matches it firmly. Clone size is given for some rows only: seen once, a few or many times, or a class if the clone is expanded.

cdr3_length d_call j_call clone_size v_call cdr3_nt cdr3_aa
14 NA TRBJ1-1 few TRBV6-5 TGTGCCAGCAGTTACTCGGGGGACTCCACTGAAGCTTTCTTT CASSYSGDSTEAFF
14 NA TRBJ1-1 NA TRBV7-3 TGTGCCAGCAGCTTAAAGGCCGCGTCGGGGGAAGCTTTCTTT CASSLKAASGEAFF
14 TRBD1 TRBJ1-2 NA TRBV3-1/TRBV3-2 TGTGCCAGCAGCGACCCGGGACAGGGCTATGGCTACACCTTC CASSDPGQGYGYTF
14 NA TRBJ1-2 NA TRBV5-1 TGCGCCAGCAGCCTAGGATACGAGCGCTATGGCTACACCTTC CASSLGYERYGYTF
11 NA TRBJ2-3 NA TRBV14 TGTGCCAGCAGCCTCGGAGATACGCAGTATTTT CASSLGDTQYF
13 NA TRBJ2-5 once TRBV18 TGTGCCAGCTCACCTTCGGTACGGGAGACCCAGTACTTC CASSPSVRETQYF
13 NA TRBJ1-1 NA TRBV5-6 TGTGCCAGCAGCGTTACAGGGATCACTGAAGCTTTCTTT CASSVTGITEAFF
13 NA TRBJ1-4 NA TRBV5-1 TGCGCCAGCAGCTTGGGAGGGTATGAAAAACTGTTTTTT CASSLGGYEKLFF
14 NA TRBJ1-1 NA TRBV29-1 TGCAGCGTTGAAATGTTTACAGGGAACACTGAAGCTTTCTTT CSVEMFTGNTEAFF
15 NA TRBJ2-3 once TRBV9 TGTGCCAGCAGCGTAGCTACTTTGGCGGAAGATACGCAGTATTTT CASSVATLAEDTQYF
17 TRBD1 TRBJ1-2 NA TRBV4-1 TGCGCCAGCAGCCAAGATGAGAGGGTACAGGGACAGATCGGCTACACCTTC CASSQDERVQGQIGYTF